These T cell receptor beta chains were read from a single sample in a study of blood T cell repertoires in COVID-19. Produced via immunoSEQ multiplex PCR; TCRdb's table is partial and in-frame only. The table includes some 74,000 clones, about 83% detected once. The sequenced sample was peripheral blood. These TCRs come from a man older than 75 with acute or convalescent COVID-19. Each CDR3 is given with its conserved first and last residue. The D gene is left open where the match is weak. Clone size is given for some rows only: seen once, a few or many times, or a class if the clone is expanded.

size	V	J	D	CDR3	DNA
.	TRBV10-1	TRBJ2-7	.	CASITGGVYEQYF	TGCGCCAGCATTACAGGGGGGGTTTACGAGCAGTACTTC
.	TRBV7-9	TRBJ2-2	TRBD1	CASSPLDRGTTGELFF	TGTGCCAGCAGCCCTCTGGACAGGGGGACGACCGGGGAGCTGTTTTTT
few	TRBV19	TRBJ1-5	TRBD1	CASSVRDRQKVNQPQHF	TGTGCCAGTAGTGTCCGGGACAGACAAAAAGTCAATCAGCCCCAGCATTTT
.	TRBV11-2	TRBJ2-7	.	CASSRPARGVYEQYF	TGTGCCAGCAGCAGGCCGGCCAGGGGAGTCTACGAGCAGTACTTC
.	TRBV5-5	TRBJ2-1	TRBD2	CASSLVPGGIGNEQFF	TGTGCCAGCAGCTTGGTCCCGGGAGGGATTGGCAATGAGCAGTTCTTC
.	TRBV7-3	TRBJ2-3	.	CASSSPAITDTQYF	TGTGCCAGCAGCTCCCCCGCGATCACAGATACGCAGTATTTT
.	TRBV24-1	TRBJ2-5	TRBD2	CATSDPAGGWETQYF	TGTGCCACCAGTGACCCAGCGGGGGGTTGGGAGACCCAGTACTTC
.	TRBV7-2	TRBJ1-5	TRBD1	CASSGQGALPQHF	TGTGCCAGCTCGGGACAGGGAGCTCTGCCCCAGCATTTT
.	TRBV9	TRBJ2-2	TRBD2	CASSVVPAGTSGAGTGELFF	TGTGCCAGCAGCGTAGTCCCCGCCGGGACTAGCGGGGCGGGTACCGGGGAGCTGTTTTTT
.	TRBV6-5	TRBJ1-2	.	CASSRTASYGYTF	TGTGCCAGCAGTAGGACAGCCTCCTATGGCTACACCTTC
.	TRBV7-2	TRBJ2-7	TRBD1	CASSLGQNYYEQYF	TGTGCCAGCAGCTTGGGACAGAACTACTACGAGCAGTACTTC
.	TRBV7-8	TRBJ2-7	.	CASSRRGYEQYF	TGTGCCAGCAGCCGTCGCGGATACGAGCAGTACTTC
once	TRBV2	TRBJ1-2	.	CASRVSGIHTF	TGTGCCAGCAGGGTCTCGGGGATTCACACCTTC
.	TRBV27	TRBJ2-5	TRBD2	CASSLGLASGETQYF	TGTGCCAGCAGTCTCGGACTAGCCTCGGGGGAGACCCAGTACTTC
.	TRBV5-4	TRBJ2-7	TRBD1	CASSLAGQVYEQYF	TGTGCCAGCAGCTTGGCGGGACAGGTCTACGAGCAGTACTTC
.	TRBV24-1	TRBJ2-2	.	CAPARGPNTGELFF	TGTGCCCCCGCCAGAGGCCCGAACACCGGGGAGCTGTTTTTT
few	TRBV24-1	TRBJ2-1	TRBD2	CATSDQRGGSYNEQFF	TGTGCCACCAGTGACCAGCGGGGGGGCTCCTACAATGAGCAGTTCTTC
.	TRBV5-6	TRBJ2-3	.	CASSLWGGWEATQYF	TGTGCCAGCAGCTTGTGGGGGGGCTGGGAGGCTACGCAGTATTTT
.	TRBV29-1	TRBJ2-1	TRBD2	CSVSGTSGTSRYNEQFF	TGCAGCGTCTCCGGGACTAGCGGGACCAGCAGGTACAATGAGCAGTTCTTC
few	TRBV5-6	TRBJ2-2	TRBD1	CASSLRFMGQGFQPGELFF	TGTGCCAGCAGCTTGAGATTTATGGGACAGGGGTTTCAACCCGGGGAGCTGTTTTTT
.	TRBV6-5	TRBJ1-2	.	CASSYSGPGDYGYTF	TGTGCCAGCAGTTACTCGGGGCCAGGGGACTATGGCTACACCTTC
.	TRBV6-6	TRBJ1-5	.	CASSPGAAGNQPQHF	TGTGCCAGCAGCCCAGGGGCCGCGGGCAATCAGCCCCAGCATTTT
.	TRBV10-2	TRBJ1-1	.	CASTIDRMNTEAFF	TGCGCCAGCACCATAGACAGGATGAACACTGAAGCTTTCTTT
.	TRBV11-2	TRBJ2-1	.	CASSLFTTSTSYNEQFF	TGTGCCAGCAGCTTATTCACCACTAGTACGTCCTACAATGAGCAGTTCTTC
once	TRBV5-1	TRBJ1-1	.	CASSPATGVNTEAFF	TGCGCCAGCAGCCCAGCGACAGGAGTGAACACTGAAGCTTTCTTT
.	TRBV4-1	TRBJ2-6	.	CASSQVKSSGANVLTF	TGCGCCAGCAGCCAAGTTAAGAGCTCTGGGGCCAACGTCCTGACTTTC
.	TRBV5-1	TRBJ2-7	.	CASMAVSGDEQYF	TGCGCCAGCATGGCGGTCTCAGGGGACGAGCAGTACTTC